Listed below are T cell receptor beta chains from one sample, sequenced in a study of T cell responses to AZD1222 COVID-19 vaccine. Profiled with immunoSEQ multiplex PCR; TCRdb holds only in-frame clones, not every one. The sample gives approximately 180,000 clones, about 90% of which show up once; 3.5% to 5.5% is in the top ten. The sequenced sample was peripheral blood, obtained 28 days after the second dose of the MenACWY control vaccine. Receptors were obtained from an adult who received the MenACWY meningococcal vaccine as a control. Each CDR3 is given with its conserved first and last residue. A D gene is named only where the DNA matches it firmly. Only part of the rows carry a size: once, few, many, or a class if the clone is expanded.

J: TRBJ1-5; V: TRBV5-8; size: once; D: -; DNA: TGTGCCAGCAGCCAGGGTTGGGACCGGAGCAATCAGCCCCAGCATTTT; CDR3: CASSQGWDRSNQPQHF
J: TRBJ1-2; V: TRBV6-5; size: -; D: -; DNA: TGTGCCAGCTGGCGGGAATTCGGGGAGGGCTACACCTTC; CDR3: CASWREFGEGYTF
J: TRBJ2-1; V: TRBV6-5; size: -; D: TRBD2; DNA: TGTGCCAGCAGTAGCGGGAGCTCCTACAATGAGCAGTTCTTC; CDR3: CASSSGSSYNEQFF
J: TRBJ1-3; V: TRBV5-1; size: -; D: -; DNA: TGCGCCAGCAGCTTGGCCGGGGGGATAGCTGGAAACACCATATATTTT; CDR3: CASSLAGGIAGNTIYF
J: TRBJ1-3; V: TRBV9; size: -; D: -; DNA: TGTGCCAGCAGCGTAGGGCTGTTGGGGGCAAGCTCTGGAAACACCATATATTTT; CDR3: CASSVGLLGASSGNTIYF
J: TRBJ1-5; V: TRBV6-5; size: once; D: -; DNA: TGTGCCAGCAGTTACTCGCAGGGGACGGGGCAGCCCCAGCATTTT; CDR3: CASSYSQGTGQPQHF
J: TRBJ2-7; V: TRBV2; size: -; D: TRBD1; DNA: TGTGCCAGCAGTGAACCCCGGGACAGGGAGACCGAGCAGTACTTC; CDR3: CASSEPRDRETEQYF
J: TRBJ2-6; V: TRBV2; size: -; D: -; DNA: TGTGCCAGCCGGGGAGGTTCTGGGGCCAACGTCCTGACTTTC; CDR3: CASRGGSGANVLTF
J: TRBJ2-1; V: TRBV5-1; size: -; D: TRBD2; DNA: TGCGCCAGCAGCTTGATAGCGGGAACGTTGTACAATGAGCAGTTCTTC; CDR3: CASSLIAGTLYNEQFF
J: TRBJ1-4; V: TRBV6-1; size: -; D: -; DNA: TGTGCCAGCAGTGAAGCAATGAAGAGGGCCGAAAAACTGTTTTTT; CDR3: CASSEAMKRAEKLFF
J: TRBJ2-3; V: TRBV29-1; size: -; D: -; DNA: TGCAGCGTTGTGGCGTTAAGCACAGATACGCAGTATTTT; CDR3: CSVVALSTDTQYF
J: TRBJ1-5; V: TRBV2; size: few; D: TRBD1; DNA: TGTGCCAGCAGAACCGGGACAGCCGATCAGCCCCAGCATTTT; CDR3: CASRTGTADQPQHF
J: TRBJ1-5; V: TRBV6-5; size: -; D: -; DNA: TGTGCCAGCAGTAGCGGGGGGAGTCAGCCCCAGCATTTT; CDR3: CASSSGGSQPQHF
J: TRBJ1-4; V: TRBV28; size: -; D: -; DNA: TGTGCCAGCAGTTTAATGGGGGAGGCTAATGAAAAACTGTTTTTT; CDR3: CASSLMGEANEKLFF
J: TRBJ2-5; V: TRBV7-2; size: once; D: -; DNA: TGTGCCAGCAGCCCGAAAACAGGGCAAGAGACCCAGTACTTC; CDR3: CASSPKTGQETQYF
J: TRBJ2-2; V: TRBV2; size: -; D: -; DNA: TGTGCCAGCAGTTTCAGACAGGCCCCGAACACCGGGGAGCTGTTTTTT; CDR3: CASSFRQAPNTGELFF
J: TRBJ1-1; V: TRBV7-2; size: -; D: TRBD1; DNA: TGTGCCAGCAGCTCAGACAGGGCGCGGAACACTGAAGCTTTCTTT; CDR3: CASSSDRARNTEAFF
J: TRBJ2-2; V: TRBV12-3/TRBV12-4; size: -; D: -; DNA: TGTGCCACCTCACCAGGGCAGTCCGGGGAGCTGTTTTTT; CDR3: CATSPGQSGELFF
J: TRBJ1-2; V: TRBV19; size: few; D: TRBD1; DNA: TGTGCCAGTAGCCGGACAGGGAAAAACTATGGCTACACCTTC; CDR3: CASSRTGKNYGYTF
J: TRBJ1-5; V: TRBV5-1; size: -; D: -; DNA: TGCGCCAGCAGCTGGGGCCTTGAGAATCAGCCCCAGCATTTT; CDR3: CASSWGLENQPQHF
J: TRBJ1-2; V: TRBV5-5; size: -; D: -; DNA: TGTGCCAGCAGCCCTGGTGGCGGGGCTAACTATGGCTACACCTTC; CDR3: CASSPGGGANYGYTF
J: TRBJ2-2; V: TRBV3-1/TRBV3-2; size: once; D: -; DNA: TGTGCCAGCAGCCATCCTTCTGGCCGGAGGAGTCCCAAATCCGGGGAGCTGTTTTTT; CDR3: CASSHPSGRRSPKSGELFF
J: TRBJ1-3; V: TRBV9; size: -; D: -; DNA: TGTGCCAGCAGCCGGGAGGGAGACACCATATATTTT; CDR3: CASSREGDTIYF
J: TRBJ1-1; V: TRBV15; size: -; D: -; DNA: TGTGCCACCAGCAGAGATTCAGTTGGGGCGGTAACTGAAGCTTTCTTT; CDR3: CATSRDSVGAVTEAFF
J: TRBJ1-1; V: TRBV7-9; size: -; D: -; DNA: TGTGCCAGCAGCTTAGAGGGAAGAACAATTGAAGCTTTCTTT; CDR3: CASSLEGRTIEAFF
J: TRBJ1-1; V: TRBV18; size: once; D: -; DNA: TGTGCCAGCTCACCCCTGGAGAGAGGCTTAGCTGAAGCTTTCTTT; CDR3: CASSPLERGLAEAFF
J: TRBJ2-1; V: TRBV28; size: -; D: -; DNA: TGTGCCAGCAGTAAAGGGACCACGGGGGAGCAGTTCTTC; CDR3: CASSKGTTGEQFF
J: TRBJ1-2; V: TRBV4-3; size: once; D: -; DNA: TGCGCCAGCAGCCAAGACCCTCCAGGGGCTAGTGGCTACACCTTC; CDR3: CASSQDPPGASGYTF
J: TRBJ2-7; V: TRBV28; size: -; D: -; DNA: TGTGCCAGCAGTTCGCCGGGCGGAGCATACGAGCAGTACTTC; CDR3: CASSSPGGAYEQYF
J: TRBJ2-7; V: TRBV28; size: -; D: -; DNA: TGTGCCAGCAGTTTTCAGGGCAGAAGCTACGAGCAGTACTTC; CDR3: CASSFQGRSYEQYF
J: TRBJ2-7; V: TRBV7-8; size: -; D: TRBD2; DNA: TGTGCCAGCAGCTTAAGGGCTAGCGGGATCATCGGTGTCGAGCAGTACTTC; CDR3: CASSLRASGIIGVEQYF
J: TRBJ1-1; V: TRBV29-1; size: -; D: -; DNA: TGCAGCGTTGAAGATCGACCAGGGGAGGCTGAAGCTTTCTTT; CDR3: CSVEDRPGEAEAFF
J: TRBJ1-5; V: TRBV5-1; size: -; D: TRBD1; DNA: TGCGCCAGCCGACAGGGGCAGGGTCAGCCCCAGCATTTT; CDR3: CASRQGQGQPQHF
J: TRBJ1-4; V: TRBV28; size: once; D: -; DNA: TGTGCCAGCAGTTTAAGTTTCGACAACAGGGTTGGAAAACTGTTTTTT; CDR3: CASSLSFDNRVGKLFF
J: TRBJ2-2; V: TRBV11-2; size: -; D: -; DNA: TGTGCCAGCAGCTTAACCCAGCACTTTAACACCGGGGAGCTGTTTTTT; CDR3: CASSLTQHFNTGELFF
J: TRBJ2-3; V: TRBV28; size: -; D: -; DNA: TGTGCCGTAACGCATGGGGGGAGGCCTTTGGCAGATACGCAGTATTTT; CDR3: CAVTHGGRPLADTQYF